This record looks at one T cell receptor beta chain sequence and its context. This clone appeared a few times. Its cognate antigen has yet to be identified. Base qualities are not provided; no much larger clone lies one nucleotide away. Genomic DNA was isolated from the sorted cells so that the TCRbeta CDR3 region could be sequenced. The immunoSEQ Assay was used for sequencing of TCRbeta CDR3 regions. TCRdb re-hosts the immuneACCESS table, in-frame sequences only. Its copies lack some clones; in the studies checked, an unresolved V gene accounts for under half of them, and the cause for the rest is not known. The sample includes 80,000 to 100,000 clones, with approximately 91% observed a single time. 0.25% to 0.35% of the sample comes from the top ten. After removal of 0 bases from V and 5 bases from J, the junction retains 4 bases not matched to a gene. CDR1 and CDR2 are drawn from the germline V gene: MGHRA, YSYEKL. The CDR3 goes from the cysteine to the phenylalanine over 15 residues. This entry keeps only the CDR3 DNA: 45 bases, framed from base 1.

The trial excluded patients who had a history of autoimmune disease or who were on systemic immunosuppression. Peripheral blood for TCR sequencing was collected from all dose cohorts at baseline, on cycle 4 day 1, and on cycle 7 day 1. The samples were drawn from a first-in-human, open-label, multicenter phase I dose-escalation trial of ivuxolimab. Adults with locally advanced or metastatic melanoma, renal cell carcinoma, hepatocellular carcinoma or head and neck squamous cell carcinoma were enrolled in the trial. Before TCR sequencing, CD4+ T cells and CD8+ T cells were sorted from peripheral blood as separate populations. The sample belongs to a study of OX40 agonist ivuxolimab in advanced cancers. Looking at the study overall: Ivuxolimab was an agonistic, fully human IgG2 monoclonal antibody directed against OX40 (CD134), a costimulatory receptor. Intravenous ivuxolimab was administered to patients every 2 weeks at six dose levels: 0.01, 0.1, 0.3, 1.5, 3 and 10 mg/kg. Of the approximately 50 dose-escalation patients, hepatocellular carcinoma was present in 19, melanoma in some 15, renal cell carcinoma in 9 and head and neck cancer in 9. A male proportion of 70% to 90% and a mean age of approximately 62 years, ranging from about 20 to 80, were recorded for the dose-escalation cohort. Patients were allowed to have had prior anti-PD-1, anti-PD-L1 or anti-CTLA-4 therapy, and approximately 40% of the dose-escalation patients had been treated with checkpoint inhibitors. Three dose-escalation patients achieved partial responses, one with hepatocellular carcinoma and two with cutaneous melanoma. The point of sequencing TCRbeta in the periphery was to test whether ivuxolimab changed TCR sequence diversity and drove clonal T-cell expansion. The paper reports the monotherapy dose-escalation portion (N = 52 patients) of the phase I ivuxolimab trial.

General study outcomes and caveats: Partial responders in the 0.1-3.0 mg/kg groups had among the lowest normalized peripheral clonal expansion, especially among CD8+ T cells. At doses from 0.1 to 3.0 mg/kg, clonal expansion was seen in both CD4+ and CD8+ blood T cells between baseline and week 6. Antigen specificity was not determined for the clonally expanded peripheral T cells. Low levels of normalized T-cell clonal expansion were also seen in some patients who did not respond. After ivuxolimab, CD8+ T cells had more expanded clones than CD4+ T cells on average.

Recombination linked TRBV4-1 to TRBJ1-5, with 7 bases in between that match TRBD1. The receptor's source is an adult with an advanced solid tumor such as melanoma, head and neck, liver or kidney cancer. This sample comprised CD4+ or CD8+ T cells sorted from blood, obtained in a trial of the OX40 agonist ivuxolimab. The DNA sequence is TGCGCCAGCAGCCAAGAGACAGGGAGATATCAGCCCCAGCATTTT. It translates to CASSQETGRYQPQHF.